This is a list of T cell receptor beta chains from one sample in a study of cytomegalovirus exposure and HLA in healthy donors. Here immunoSEQ multiplex PCR was the method, and the copy in TCRdb shows in-frame clones only, minus some. The sample contains just over 150,000 clones, roughly 78% of which appear only once. Sequenced: PBMCs. These receptors were collected from a man in his forties in good health and CMV-seropositive. Each CDR3 is given with its conserved first and last residue. Each record gives: D gene, J gene, CDR3 length, clone size, V gene, CDR3 DNA, CDR3 protein. D genes are given only for firm matches. Rows may omit the clone size; those that give it use once, few, many or a size class.

TRBD1 | TRBJ2-2 | 15 | - | TRBV5-1 | TGCGCCAGCAGCCCCGGACAGGGGAGGACCGGGGAGCTGTTTTTT | CASSPGQGRTGELFF
- | TRBJ2-7 | 13 | few | TRBV10-2 | TGCGCCAGCAGTGAGCCCGGAGCCTACGAGCAGTACTTC | CASSEPGAYEQYF
- | TRBJ1-1 | 15 | - | TRBV6-6 | TGTGCCAGCAGTGACCCTTCAACAGGGAATTCTGAAGCTTTCTTT | CASSDPSTGNSEAFF
- | TRBJ2-3 | 15 | - | TRBV7-2 | TGTGCCAGCAGCTTAGAGGTAGCACGCGCAGATACGCAGTATTTT | CASSLEVARADTQYF
- | TRBJ1-1 | 14 | few | TRBV30 | TGTGCCTGGAGGTACAGGCTTAGGAGCACTGAAGCTTTCTTT | CAWRYRLRSTEAFF
TRBD2 | TRBJ2-3 | 19 | - | TRBV4-2 | TGTGCCAGCAGCGGAGTAGCTAGCGGGGGGGAAGAAATCACAGATACGCAGTATTTT | CASSGVASGGEEITDTQYF
TRBD2 | TRBJ2-1 | 19 | - | TRBV5-1 | TGCGCCAGCAGCTTGGCCTGGACTAGCGGGGGGCGCGAGACAAATGAGCAGTTCTTC | CASSLAWTSGGRETNEQFF
- | TRBJ2-3 | 12 | - | TRBV29-1 | TGCAGCGTTCAGCAGGTCACAGATACGCAGTATTTT | CSVQQVTDTQYF
TRBD2 | TRBJ2-1 | 15 | - | TRBV6-1 | TGTGCCAGCAGTGTACTAGCGGGGGGCTACAATGAGCAGTTCTTC | CASSVLAGGYNEQFF
- | TRBJ1-2 | 13 | - | TRBV5-4 | TGTGCCAGCAGCTTGGGGACAAACTATGGCTACACCTTC | CASSLGTNYGYTF
TRBD1 | TRBJ1-3 | 14 | - | TRBV11-2 | TGTGCCAGCAGCGGAAACAGGGGTGGAAACACCATATATTTT | CASSGNRGGNTIYF
- | TRBJ2-1 | 12 | - | TRBV5-1 | TGCGCCACCGGGACGGGGGACAATGAGCAGTTCTTC | CATGTGDNEQFF
- | TRBJ2-7 | 13 | - | TRBV5-4 | TGTGCCAGCAGCTTGGTACAGGTGGGCGAGCAGTACTTC | CASSLVQVGEQYF
- | TRBJ1-3 | 14 | - | TRBV30 | TGTGCCTGGACCCACGGTCGGGGTGGAAACACCATATATTTT | CAWTHGRGGNTIYF
- | TRBJ2-1 | 12 | few | TRBV6-5 | TGTGCCAGCAGTCGACAAAACAATGAGCAGTTCTTC | CASSRQNNEQFF
TRBD2 | TRBJ2-5 | 18 | - | TRBV4-1 | TGCGCCAGCAGCCAAGTGGGGCGACTAGCGGGGGGACGGGAGACCCAGTACTTC | CASSQVGRLAGGRETQYF
TRBD2 | TRBJ2-1 | 14 | once | TRBV4-2 | TGTGCCAGCAGCGCCGTGCGGGGGGGCAATGAGCAGTTCTTC | CASSAVRGGNEQFF
TRBD1 | TRBJ2-7 | 14 | - | TRBV5-1 | TGCGCCAGCAGCTGGACAGGCCCACCCTACGAGCAGTACTTC | CASSWTGPPYEQYF
- | TRBJ2-7 | 14 | - | TRBV7-2 | TGTGCCAGCAGTACCGAGGTGGCCACCTACGAGCAGTACTTC | CASSTEVATYEQYF
TRBD1 | TRBJ2-1 | 15 | - | TRBV27 | TGTGCCAGCAGTTTAAGGACAGGGGACAACAATGAGCAGTTCTTC | CASSLRTGDNNEQFF
TRBD1 | TRBJ1-2 | 16 | - | TRBV6-1 | TGTGCCAGCAGTGTCATACAGGGGCGAGAGGACTATGGCTACACCTTC | CASSVIQGREDYGYTF
- | TRBJ1-5 | 14 | - | TRBV27 | TGTGCCAGCAGCCCCAGGGAGGGCAATCAGCCCCAGCATTTT | CASSPREGNQPQHF
TRBD1 | TRBJ2-2 | 16 | - | TRBV10-3 | TGTGCCATCAGTGCCCAACAGGGGGATTCCCCCGGGGAGCTGTTTTTT | CAISAQQGDSPGELFF
TRBD1 | TRBJ1-6 | 14 | - | TRBV18 | TGTGCCAGCTCACCAGCAGGGGGCCCTTCACCCCTCCACTTT | CASSPAGGPSPLHF
TRBD1 | TRBJ2-1 | 14 | - | TRBV27 | TGTGCCAGCAGTTTTGGGACAGGCAACAATGAGCAGTTCTTC | CASSFGTGNNEQFF
TRBD1 | TRBJ2-7 | 15 | - | TRBV4-1 | TGCGCCAGCAGCCGAACAGGGGGTCTCCCTTACGAGCAGTACTTC | CASSRTGGLPYEQYF
TRBD1 | TRBJ1-5 | 16 | - | TRBV10-3 | TGTGCCATCAGTGAGTCTTCAGGGGGTTCGGGTCAGCCCCAGCATTTT | CAISESSGGSGQPQHF
TRBD2 | TRBJ2-3 | 15 | few | TRBV7-3 | TGTGCCAGCAGCTTAGGGGGGGTTACCACAGATACGCAGTATTTT | CASSLGGVTTDTQYF
TRBD2 | TRBJ2-1 | 15 | few | TRBV7-8 | TGTGCCAGCAGCCCGGGACTAGCGGGTTCCAGGGAGCAGTTCTTC | CASSPGLAGSREQFF
- | TRBJ1-1 | 12 | - | TRBV29-1 | TGCAGCGTTGGGGGGAGGGATACTGAAGCTTTCTTT | CSVGGRDTEAFF
- | TRBJ2-7 | 14 | - | TRBV5-6 | TGTGCCAGCAGCTTGGGAGGGTCCCCCTACGAGCAGTACTTC | CASSLGGSPYEQYF
- | TRBJ2-5 | 12 | few | TRBV10-3 | TGTGCCATCAGTGAGACAAAGGAGACCCAGTACTTC | CAISETKETQYF
TRBD2 | TRBJ2-5 | 18 | - | TRBV7-9 | TGTGCCAGCAGCCCAGTGGGAGCGGGGCCAACGAGGGAAGAGACCCAGTACTTC | CASSPVGAGPTREETQYF
- | TRBJ1-1 | 14 | - | TRBV6-1 | TGTGCCAGCAGCAATAATAAGGGGGTTACTGAAGCTTTCTTT | CASSNNKGVTEAFF
- | TRBJ2-5 | 17 | few | TRBV9 | TGTGCCAGCAGCGTAGACGGTGGCGGGGGCATCAAAGAGACCCAGTACTTC | CASSVDGGGGIKETQYF
- | TRBJ1-4 | 16 | - | TRBV5-1 | TGCGCCAGCAGCTTGATGGGCCAATCAACTAATGAAAAACTGTTTTTT | CASSLMGQSTNEKLFF
TRBD1 | TRBJ2-2 | 15 | - | TRBV7-2 | TGTGCCAGCAGCTTAACGACAGGGGGCGCGGGGGAGCTGTTTTTT | CASSLTTGGAGELFF
- | TRBJ1-6 | 15 | few | TRBV5-4 | TGTGCCAGCAGCTTGCATGTCCAGGGCGAATCACCCCTCCACTTT | CASSLHVQGESPLHF
- | TRBJ1-1 | 13 | - | TRBV19 | TGTGCCAGTAGTTTGGGGGGGAACACTGAAGCTTTCTTT | CASSLGGNTEAFF
- | TRBJ1-3 | 12 | - | TRBV5-1 | TGCGCCAGCAGCCCAGGGGGAAACACCATATATTTT | CASSPGGNTIYF
- | TRBJ1-4 | 18 | - | TRBV18 | TGTGCCAGCTCATCATGGACGGGGAAGGGTACGGCTAATGAAAAACTGTTTTTT | CASSSWTGKGTANEKLFF
- | TRBJ2-7 | 14 | - | TRBV27 | TGTGCCAGCAGTTTTGGGGGGAGCTCCTACGAGCAGTACTTC | CASSFGGSSYEQYF
TRBD2 | TRBJ2-3 | 18 | once | TRBV6-1 | TGTGCCAGCAGTGAAGGGGGACTAGCGGGGAGGTACGTGGATACGCAGTATTTT | CASSEGGLAGRYVDTQYF
- | TRBJ1-2 | 13 | few | TRBV27 | TGTGCCAGCAGTTTGGTCAGGGGTGATGGCTACACCTTC | CASSLVRGDGYTF
- | TRBJ2-7 | 13 | once | TRBV7-3 | TGTGCCAGCAGCTCGAGTCGAGGGGGCGAGCAGTACTTC | CASSSSRGGEQYF
TRBD2 | TRBJ2-7 | 15 | - | TRBV19 | TGTGCCAGTAGCGCCGGACTAGCGGGAATCTACGAACAGTACTTC | CASSAGLAGIYEQYF
- | TRBJ2-7 | 11 | once | TRBV6-5 | TGTGCCAGCAGTTCCGGGGTCGAGCAGTACTTC | CASSSGVEQYF
- | TRBJ1-2 | 10 | - | TRBV20-1 | TGCAGTGCTCTCAACTATGGCTACACCTTC | CSALNYGYTF